The entry that follows covers one TCR beta chain sequence. The source of the sample is a study of shared clonotypes between healthy human individuals. Trimming took 3 bases from V and 6 from J, leaving 8 bases between them. This CDR3 region has 12 residues. Germline V CDR1 and CDR2: MDHEN, SYDVKM. Unsorted PBMC DNA underwent sequencing on ten immunoSEQ deep assay plates. Sequenced by immunoSEQ multiplex PCR; TCRdb stores in-frame clones only, minus some. The sample lists roughly 510,000 clones, over 60% seen once, with under 15% in the top ten. This sequence was found in a woman aged 40 to 50 in good health. Some clones in this sample may be carry-over from other donors' samples. The chain has TRBV28 and TRBJ2-5, with no clear D. The sequencing input was PBMCs. This CDR3 is CASSFHGKTQYF. The CDR3, as DNA: TGTGCCAGCAGTTTTCACGGCAAGACCCAGTACTTC.